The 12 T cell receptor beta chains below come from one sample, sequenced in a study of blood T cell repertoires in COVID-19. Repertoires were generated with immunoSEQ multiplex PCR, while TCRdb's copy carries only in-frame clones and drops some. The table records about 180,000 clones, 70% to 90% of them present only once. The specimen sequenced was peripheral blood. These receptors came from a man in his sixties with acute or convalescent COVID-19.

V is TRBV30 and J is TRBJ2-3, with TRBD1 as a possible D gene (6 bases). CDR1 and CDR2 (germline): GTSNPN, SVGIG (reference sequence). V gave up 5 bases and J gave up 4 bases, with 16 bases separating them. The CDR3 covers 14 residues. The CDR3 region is CAWGWAGVADTQYF. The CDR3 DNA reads TGTGCCTGGGGCTGGGCAGGGGTTGCAGATACGCAGTATTTT. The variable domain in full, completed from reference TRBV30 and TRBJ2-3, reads SQTIHQWPATLVQPVGSPLSLECTVEGTSNPNLYWYRQAAGRGLQLLFYSVGIGQISSEVPQNLSASRPQDRQFILSSKKLLLSDSGFYLCAWGWAGVADTQYFGPGTRLTVL.

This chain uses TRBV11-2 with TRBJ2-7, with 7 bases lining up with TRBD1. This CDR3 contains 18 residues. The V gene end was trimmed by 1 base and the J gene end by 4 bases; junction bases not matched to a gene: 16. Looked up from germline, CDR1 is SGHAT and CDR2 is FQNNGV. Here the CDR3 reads CASSLGRTGAPSPYEQYF. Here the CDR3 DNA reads TGTGCCAGCAGCTTAGGTAGAACAGGGGCGCCTAGCCCTTACGAGCAGTACTTC.

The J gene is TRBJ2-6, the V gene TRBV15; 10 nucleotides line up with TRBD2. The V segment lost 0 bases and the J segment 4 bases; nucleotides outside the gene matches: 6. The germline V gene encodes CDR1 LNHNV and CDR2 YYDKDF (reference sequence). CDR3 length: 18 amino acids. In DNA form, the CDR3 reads TGTGCCACCAGCAGAGATGGCCTAGCGGGAGCCGGGGCCAACGTCCTGACTTTC. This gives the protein CATSRDGLAGAGANVLTF.

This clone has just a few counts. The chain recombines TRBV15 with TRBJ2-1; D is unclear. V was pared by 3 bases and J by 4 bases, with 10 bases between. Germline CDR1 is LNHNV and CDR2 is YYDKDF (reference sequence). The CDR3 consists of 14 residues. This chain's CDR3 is CATSSRGRYNEQFF. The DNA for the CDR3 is TGTGCCACCAGCAGCCGTGGCAGATACAATGAGCAGTTCTTC.

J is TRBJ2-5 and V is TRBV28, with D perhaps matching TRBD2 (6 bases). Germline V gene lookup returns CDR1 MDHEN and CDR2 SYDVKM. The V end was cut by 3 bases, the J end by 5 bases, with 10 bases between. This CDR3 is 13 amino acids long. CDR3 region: CASSFRGRETQYF. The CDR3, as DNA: TGTGCCAGCAGTTTCCGGGGGAGGGAGACCCAGTACTTC. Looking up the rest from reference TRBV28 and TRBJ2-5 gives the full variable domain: DVKVTQSSRYLVKRTGEKVFLECVQDMDHENMFWYRQDPGLGLRLIYFSYDVKMKEKGDIPEGYSVSREKKERFSLILESASTNQTSMYLCASSFRGRETQYFGPGTRLLVL.

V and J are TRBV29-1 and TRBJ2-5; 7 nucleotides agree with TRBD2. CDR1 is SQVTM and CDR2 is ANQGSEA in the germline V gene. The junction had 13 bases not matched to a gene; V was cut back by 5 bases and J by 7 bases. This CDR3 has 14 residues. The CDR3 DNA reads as TGCAGCGTTTTTACGGCTAGCGGCTCAGGGACCCAGTACTTC. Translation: CSVFTASGSGTQYF.

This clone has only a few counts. CDR3 region: CASSAGQGTYNEQFF. The CDR3 DNA sequence: TGTGCCAGCAGCGCAGGGCAGGGCACCTACAATGAGCAGTTCTTC. The rearrangement joins TRBV9 to TRBJ2-1; maybe TRBD1 (5 bases). V gave up 3 bases and J gave up 2 bases, with 12 bases separating them. In germline, CDR1 is SGDLS, CDR2 YYNGEE. This CDR3 spans 15 amino acids.

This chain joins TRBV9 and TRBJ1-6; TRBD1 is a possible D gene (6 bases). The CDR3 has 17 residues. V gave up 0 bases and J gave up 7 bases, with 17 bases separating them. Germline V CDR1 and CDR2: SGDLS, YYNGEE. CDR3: CASSVGAGSRGNSPLHF. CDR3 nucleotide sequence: TGTGCCAGCAGCGTAGGGGCAGGGAGCAGGGGCAATTCACCCCTCCACTTT. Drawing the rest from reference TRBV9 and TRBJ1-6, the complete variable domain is DSGVTQTPKHLITATGQRVTLRCSPRSGDLSVYWYQQSLDQGLQFLIQYYNGEERAKGNILERFSAQQFPDLHSELNLSSLELGDSALYFCASSVGAGSRGNSPLHFGNGTRLTVT.

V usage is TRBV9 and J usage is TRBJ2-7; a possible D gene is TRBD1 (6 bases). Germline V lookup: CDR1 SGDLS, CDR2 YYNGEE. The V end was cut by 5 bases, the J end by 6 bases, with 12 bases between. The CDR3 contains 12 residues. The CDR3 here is CASRTGRREQYF. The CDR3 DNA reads TGTGCCAGCAGAACAGGGAGACGCGAGCAGTACTTC.

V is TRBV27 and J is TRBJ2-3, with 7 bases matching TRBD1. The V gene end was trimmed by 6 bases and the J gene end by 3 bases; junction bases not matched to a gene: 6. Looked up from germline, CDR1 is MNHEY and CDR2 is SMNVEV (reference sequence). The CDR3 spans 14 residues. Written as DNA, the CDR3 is TGTGCCAGCAGAAACACAGGGGCGACAGATACGCAGTATTTT. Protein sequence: CASRNTGATDTQYF.

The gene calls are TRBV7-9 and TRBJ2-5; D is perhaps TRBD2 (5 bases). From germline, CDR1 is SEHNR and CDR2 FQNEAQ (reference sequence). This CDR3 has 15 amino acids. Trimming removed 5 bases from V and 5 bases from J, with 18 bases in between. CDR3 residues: CASSALREIYETQYF. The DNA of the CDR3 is TGTGCCAGCAGCGCATTAAGGGAGATATACGAGACCCAGTACTTC.

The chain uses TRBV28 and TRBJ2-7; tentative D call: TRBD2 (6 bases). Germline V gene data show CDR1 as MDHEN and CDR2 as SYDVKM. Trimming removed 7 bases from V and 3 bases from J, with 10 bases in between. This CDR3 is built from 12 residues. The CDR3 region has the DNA TGTGCCAGCACGAGCGGGTACTACGAGCAGTACTTC. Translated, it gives CASTSGYYEQYF.